The clone carrying this TCR beta chain has a handful of counts. The source of the sample is a study of T cells after yellow fever vaccination. The V and J ends lost 0 bases and 5 bases respectively, with 13 bases between them. Germline lookup yields CDR1 MGHRA and CDR2 YSYEKL. The CDR3 spans 15 residues. One entry per CDR3 protein results from TCRdb running MiXCR on the 5' RACE reads. The table has 100,000 to 150,000 distinct CDR3 sequences, 8.9% seen once. The chain joins TRBV4-1 to TRBJ1-1; maybe TRBD1 (5 bases). The sequencing here drew on CD8+ T cells sorted from PBMCs, taken on the day of the yellow fever booster vaccination. The TCR comes from a young man who received the YFV17D yellow fever vaccine. CDR3 residues: CASSQDRAGWTEAFF. Here the CDR3 DNA reads TGCGCCAGCAGCCAAGACAGGGCGGGATGGACTGAAGCTTTCTTT.